The 19 T cell receptor beta chains below come from one sample, sequenced in a study of response to subunit inactivated influenza vaccine (dated by TCRdb to between 2018 and 2020). Preparation of the library involved RT-PCR. TCRdb records Illumina HiSeq 2500 as the sequencer. TCRdb trimmed the raw reads at Q25, called clones with MiXCR and kept productive beta chains. Rows merge per CDR3 protein into single entries with the most common DNA and genes. In this sample the table shows over 800,000 distinct CDR3 sequences, around 20% of which occur a single time. Together, the top ten hold 10% of the sample. The sample here was PBMCs from blood, taken 5 days after vaccination. All receptors come from a man in his forties or fifties who received an inactivated influenza vaccine. Donor details come from another sample of the same person, matched by shared clones.

The V and J genes are TRBV7-6 and TRBJ2-1; D is ambiguous. The CDR3 spans 15 residues. Looked up from germline, CDR1 is SGHVS and CDR2 is FNYEAQ. The V end was cut by 8 bases, the J end by 4 bases, with 18 bases between. The chain's CDR3 is CASRGQGRWYNEQFF. The CDR3 coding sequence is TGTGCCAGCCGCGGTCAAGGACGCTGGTACAATGAGCAGTTCTTC.

The DNA of the CDR3 is TGTGCCAGCAGCTCGACGGACGGTTTCTCTGGGGCCAACGTCCTGACTTTC. Its translation: CASSSTDGFSGANVLTF. The chain employs TRBV7-9 and TRBJ2-6; no reliable D call. V gave up 4 bases and J gave up 0 bases, with 13 bases separating them. CDR3 length: 17 residues. Germline V gene data show CDR1 as SEHNR and CDR2 as FQNEAQ (reference sequence).

This chain uses TRBV5-6 with TRBJ2-3; 8 bases match TRBD1. CDR1 and CDR2 from the germline V gene are SGHDT and YYEEEE. V shed 3 bases, J shed 2 bases, and the junction held 11 bases outside the gene matches. The CDR3 is 17 residues long. The CDR3, as DNA: TGTGCCAGCAGCTCATTTACAGGGGGATCAATCACAGATACGCAGTATTTT. This sequence encodes CASSSFTGGSITDTQYF.

This clonotype was picked up a small number of times. This sequence joins TRBV20-1 and TRBJ2-3; D uncertain. Trimming took 0 bases from V and 6 from J, leaving 22 bases between them. The germline V gene encodes CDR1 DFQATT and CDR2 SNEGSKA (reference sequence). This CDR3 spans 17 amino acids. The CDR3, as DNA: TGCAGTGCTAGAGATAGGGCTACTTCTTACCATCGGGATACGCAGTATTTT. It encodes CSARDRATSYHRDTQYF.

The chain recombines TRBV21-1 with TRBJ1-6; the table's D call, TRBD1, has no DNA check behind it. TRBV21-1 is labeled a pseudogene. This CDR3 comprises 14 residues. CDR3 bases: TGTGCCAGCTCCGGGACAGGCTATAATTCACCCCTCCACTTT. Protein product: CASSGTGYNSPLHF.

The chain uses TRBV10-3 and TRBJ2-7, with 11 bases that match TRBD2. Trimming removed 3 bases from V and 2 bases from J; junction bases left unmatched: 3. Germline CDR1 ENHRY, CDR2 SYGVKD. The CDR3 loop spans 15 amino acids. CDR3 sequence: CAISDLAGGPYEQYF. The CDR3 DNA reads as TGTGCCATCAGTGACCTAGCGGGGGGACCCTACGAGCAGTACTTC.

V and J are TRBV5-1 and TRBJ2-5; no firm D call. Germline CDR1 and CDR2: SGHRS and YFSETQ. CDR3 length: 15 amino acids. V was clipped by 6 bases and J by 5 bases, with 20 bases between them. The CDR3 DNA is TGCGCCAGCAAACCCCAAGAAGGTCCCAGTGAGACCCAGTACTTC. It is translated as CASKPQEGPSETQYF. The entire variable domain, with the rest obtained from reference TRBV5-1 and TRBJ2-5, is as follows: KAGVTQTPRYLIKTRGQQVTLSCSPISGHRSVSWYQQTPGQGLQFLFEYFSETQRNKGNFPGRFSGRQFSNSRSEMNVSTLELGDSALYLCASKPQEGPSETQYFGPGTRLLVL.

In this sample, this clonotype turned up a few times. This chain links TRBV10-3 with TRBJ1-1, with D possibly matching TRBD1 (6 bases). Germline V gives CDR1 ENHRY, CDR2 SYGVKD. The CDR3 is made up of 17 amino acids. V was trimmed by 2 bases and J by 5 bases, leaving 21 bases between them. The CDR3 sequence is CAISEQGHLPGGTEAFF. CDR3 coding DNA: TGTGCCATCAGTGAGCAGGGACACCTACCCGGGGGGACTGAAGCTTTCTTT.

This clonotype has only one observation. The chain carries TRBV30 and TRBJ2-2; possibly TRBD1 for D (5 bases). Germline-derived CDR1 and CDR2 are GTSNPN and SVGIG (reference sequence). The CDR3 extends over 14 amino acids. Trimming left V 1 base short and J 4 bases short, with 10 bases between. The CDR3 is CAWSAGYSTGELFF. The CDR3 bases are TGTGCCTGGAGTGCAGGGTATAGCACCGGGGAGCTGTTTTTT.

The chain links TRBV7-9 to TRBJ2-5, with D possibly matching TRBD1 (5 bases). The CDR3 length is 16 residues. V lost 3 bases, J lost 4 bases, and 18 bases lay in between. Germline loops: CDR1 SEHNR, CDR2 FQNEAQ (reference sequence). The CDR3 sequence is CASSLIWVRARETQYF. Written as DNA, the CDR3 is TGTGCCAGCAGCTTGATCTGGGTCAGGGCCAGAGAGACCCAGTACTTC.

As concerns this clonotype: Because it lacks the conserved phenylalanine or tryptophan at the end, this CDR3 is likely a read error. This rearrangement joins TRBV11-2 to TRBJ2-2; D may be TRBD1 (5 bases). V was pared by 5 bases and J by 6 bases, with 7 bases between. The CDR3 contains 12 residues. Germline CDR1 is SGHAT and CDR2 is FQNNGV. CDR3 bases: TGTGCCAGCAGCGGGGCGTCCGGGGAGCTGTTTCTT. Residues: CASSGASGELFL.

This chain joins TRBV12-3 or TRBV12-4 and TRBJ1-1; D unresolved. CDR3 length: 14 residues. The ends were cut back, 5 bases at V and 2 bases at J, with 12 bases in the middle. The chain's CDR3 is CASSPGSLNTEAFF. CDR3 nucleotide sequence: TGTGCCAGCAGTCCAGGTTCGCTTAACACTGAAGCTTTCTTT.

V is TRBV5-1 and J is TRBJ2-7; the D gene is possibly TRBD2 (6 bases). The CDR3 spans 14 residues. Trimming stripped 4 bases from V and 2 bases from J, with 13 bases between. Germline V gives CDR1 SGHRS, CDR2 YFSETQ. CDR3 region: CASSVTTSTYEQYF. As DNA, the CDR3 is TGCGCCAGCAGCGTTACGACTAGTACCTACGAGCAGTACTTC.

The chain combines TRBV12-3 or TRBV12-4 with TRBJ2-6, with D possibly being TRBD1 or TRBD2 (6 bases each). The CDR3 spans 16 residues. V lost 3 bases and J lost 0, with 9 bases in between. In DNA, the CDR3 is TGTGCCAGCAGTTTTGGAGGGGGCTCTGGGGCCAACGTCCTGACTTTC. Translating gives CASSFGGGSGANVLTF.

The chain has TRBV7-9 and TRBJ2-7; 11 positions match TRBD2. Germline V CDR1 and CDR2: SEHNR, FQNEAQ (reference sequence). V shed 5 bases, J shed 0 bases, and the junction held 6 bases outside the gene matches. This CDR3 has 16 residues. DNA for the CDR3: TGTGCCAGCAGCGCCATAGCGGGAGGGAGCTCCTACGAGCAGTACTTC. Its protein product is CASSAIAGGSSYEQYF.

V is TRBV10-3 and J is TRBJ2-1; D may be TRBD2 (7 bases). Germline loops: CDR1 ENHRY, CDR2 SYGVKD. The CDR3 runs 15 residues. V was clipped by 8 bases and J by 4 bases, with 18 bases between them. The CDR3: CAICGEGGDYNEQFF. The DNA for the CDR3 is TGTGCCATCTGTGGAGAAGGGGGGGATTACAATGAGCAGTTCTTC.

This clonotype has just a few counts. In DNA form, the CDR3 reads TGTGCCAGCAGTTCCGACCCGCTGGGCTTCTATGGCTACACCTTC. This encodes CASSSDPLGFYGYTF. The chain is built from TRBV6-5 and TRBJ1-2; D gene ambiguous. From germline, CDR1 is MNHEY and CDR2 SVGAGI. CDR3 length: 15 amino acids. V was trimmed by 4 bases and J by 4 bases, leaving 16 bases between them.

This clonotype was found a few times. This sequence joins TRBV12-3 or TRBV12-4 and TRBJ1-5; possible D gene TRBD1, 5 bases. The ends were cut back, 5 bases at V and 6 bases at J, with 14 bases in the middle. This CDR3 spans 14 amino acids. In DNA, the CDR3 is TGTGCCAGCAGTCATCGGGACTTCATTCAGCCCCAGCATTTT. Protein product: CASSHRDFIQPQHF.

The rearrangement joins TRBV24-1 to TRBJ2-2; D unresolved. V lost 6 bases and J lost 0, with 7 bases in between. In germline, CDR1 is KGHDR, CDR2 SFDVKD. The CDR3 runs to 14 residues. The DNA for the CDR3 is TGTGCCACCAGTAGTTCCTCGAACACCGGGGAGCTGTTTTTT. Translating it yields CATSSSSNTGELFF.